This T cell receptor (beta chain) was sequenced for a study of T cells in tuberculosis. About the research overall: The T cells targeted glucose monomycolate, a mycobacterial lipid, via CD1B. Findings and caveats of the study: Shorter CDR3-alpha in active tuberculosis partly drove smaller distances.

This clone came up once. What it recognizes is unknown. TCRdb keeps only in-frame clones here, not all; method: immunoSEQ multiplex PCR. Among roughly 34,000 clones listed, about 97% were seen once. The CDR3 is made up of 15 amino acids. The V gene's germline CDR1 is SGHVS and CDR2 FQNEAQ. V shed 4 bases and J 4 bases; nucleotides not matched to a gene: 7. The J gene is TRBJ1-5, the V gene TRBV7-8, with 7 bases lining up with TRBD1. The sequenced sample was PBMCs. This receptor was obtained from a donor aged 10-29 years with latent tuberculosis or without tuberculosis infection. Here the CDR3 reads CASSSDWDRNQPQHF. CDR3 coding DNA: TGTGCCAGCAGCTCCGATTGGGACAGAAATCAGCCCCAGCATTTT.